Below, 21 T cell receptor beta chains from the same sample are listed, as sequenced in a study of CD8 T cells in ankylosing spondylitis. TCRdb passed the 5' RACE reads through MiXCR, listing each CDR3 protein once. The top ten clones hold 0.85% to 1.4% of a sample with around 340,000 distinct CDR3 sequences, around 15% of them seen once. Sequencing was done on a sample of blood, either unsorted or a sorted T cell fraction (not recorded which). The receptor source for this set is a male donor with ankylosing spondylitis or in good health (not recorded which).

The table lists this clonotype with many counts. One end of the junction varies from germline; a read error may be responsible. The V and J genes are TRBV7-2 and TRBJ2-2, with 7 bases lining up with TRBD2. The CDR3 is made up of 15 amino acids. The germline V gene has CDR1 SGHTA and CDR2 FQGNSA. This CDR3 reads CASSLERGNTGELFF. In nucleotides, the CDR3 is TGCGCCAGCAGCTTGGAGCGGGGTAACACCGGGGAGCTGTTTTTT.

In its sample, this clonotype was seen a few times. Here the CDR3 reads CASSLAPQGRELFF. CDR3 DNA sequence: TGTGCCAGCAGCTTAGCGCCGCAGGGCCGGGAGCTGTTTTTT. The chain joins TRBV7-2 to TRBJ2-2; weak D call: TRBD1 (5 bases). V was pared by 0 bases and J by 9 bases, with 11 bases between. The germline V gene encodes CDR1 SGHTA and CDR2 FQGNSA. The CDR3 extends over 14 amino acids. The full variable domain, its missing parts supplied by reference TRBV7-2 and TRBJ2-2, is GAGVSQSPSNKVTEKGKDVELRCDPISGHTALYWYRQSLGQGLEFLIYFQGNSAPDKSGLPSDRFSAERTGGSVSTLTIQRTQQEDSAVYLCASSLAPQGRELFFGEGSRLTVL.

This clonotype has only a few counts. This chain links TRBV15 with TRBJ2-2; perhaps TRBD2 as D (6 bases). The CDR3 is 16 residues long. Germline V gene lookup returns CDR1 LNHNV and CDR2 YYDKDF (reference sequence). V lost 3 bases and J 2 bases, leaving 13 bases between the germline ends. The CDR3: CATSRRRGGNTGELFF. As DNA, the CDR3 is TGTGCCACCAGCAGGCGACGGGGAGGCAACACCGGGGAGCTGTTTTTT.

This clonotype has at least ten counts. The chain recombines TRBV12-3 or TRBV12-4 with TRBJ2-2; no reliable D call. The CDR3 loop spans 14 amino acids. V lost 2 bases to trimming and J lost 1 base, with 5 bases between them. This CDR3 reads CASSLRGNTGELFF. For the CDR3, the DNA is TGTGCCAGCAGTTTACGTGGGAACACCGGGGAGCTGTTTTTT.

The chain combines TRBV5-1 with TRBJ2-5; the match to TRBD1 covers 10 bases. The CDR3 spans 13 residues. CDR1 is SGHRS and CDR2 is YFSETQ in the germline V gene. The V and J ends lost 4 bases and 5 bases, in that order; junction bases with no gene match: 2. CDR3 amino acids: CASSQGQGETQYF. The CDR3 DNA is TGCGCCAGCAGCCAGGGACAGGGGGAGACCCAGTACTTC.

The CDR3 loop reads CASSTGQSTDTQYF. The CDR3 DNA sequence: TGTGCCAGTAGTACCGGACAGAGCACAGATACGCAGTATTTT. The chain joins TRBV19 to TRBJ2-3, with D maybe TRBD1 (6 bases). From germline, CDR1 is LNHDA and CDR2 SQIVND (reference sequence). CDR3 length: 14 amino acids. The V end lost 4 bases, the J end lost 0 bases, and 8 bases lay between the germline ends.

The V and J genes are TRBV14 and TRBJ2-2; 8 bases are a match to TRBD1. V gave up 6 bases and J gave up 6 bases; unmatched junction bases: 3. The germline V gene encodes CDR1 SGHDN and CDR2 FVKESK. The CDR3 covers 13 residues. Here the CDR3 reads CASRKTGAGELFF. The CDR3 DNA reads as TGTGCCAGCAGAAAGACAGGGGCCGGGGAGCTGTTTTTT.

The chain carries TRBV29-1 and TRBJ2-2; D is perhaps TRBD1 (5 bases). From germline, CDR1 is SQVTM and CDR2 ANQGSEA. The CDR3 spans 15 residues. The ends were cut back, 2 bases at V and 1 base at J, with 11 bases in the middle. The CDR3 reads CSVERGTRNTGELFF. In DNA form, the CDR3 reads TGCAGCGTTGAAAGGGGTACCAGGAACACCGGGGAGCTGTTTTTT.

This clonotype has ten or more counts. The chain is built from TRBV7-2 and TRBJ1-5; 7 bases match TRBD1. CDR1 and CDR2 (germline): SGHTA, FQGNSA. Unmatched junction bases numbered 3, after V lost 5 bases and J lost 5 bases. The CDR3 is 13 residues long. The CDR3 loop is CASSADRDQPQHF. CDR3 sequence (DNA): TGTGCCAGCAGCGCTGACAGGGATCAGCCCCAGCATTTT. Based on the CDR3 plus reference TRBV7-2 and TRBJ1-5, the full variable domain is GAGVSQSPSNKVTEKGKDVELRCDPISGHTALYWYRQSLGQGLEFLIYFQGNSAPDKSGLPSDRFSAERTGGSVSTLTIQRTQQEDSAVYLCASSADRDQPQHFGDGTRLSIL.

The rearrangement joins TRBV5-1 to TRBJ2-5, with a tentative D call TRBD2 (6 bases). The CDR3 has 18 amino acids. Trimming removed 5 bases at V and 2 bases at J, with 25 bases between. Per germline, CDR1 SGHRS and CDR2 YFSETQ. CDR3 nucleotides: TGCGCCAGCAGGTGGGACTCCCAGGTGGCGGGGAATCAAGAGACCCAGTACTTC. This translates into CASRWDSQVAGNQETQYF.

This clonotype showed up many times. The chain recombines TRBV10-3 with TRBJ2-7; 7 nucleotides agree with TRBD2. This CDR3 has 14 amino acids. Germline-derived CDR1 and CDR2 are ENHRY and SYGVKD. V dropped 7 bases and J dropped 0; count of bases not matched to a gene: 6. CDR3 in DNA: TGTGCCATCACAGGCGGGAGTAGCTCCTACGAGCAGTACTTC. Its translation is CAITGGSSSYEQYF.

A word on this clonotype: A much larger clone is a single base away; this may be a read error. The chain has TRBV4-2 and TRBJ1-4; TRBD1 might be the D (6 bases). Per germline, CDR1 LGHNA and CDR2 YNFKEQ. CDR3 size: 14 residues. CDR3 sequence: CTSSQGPNGEKLFF. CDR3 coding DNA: TGTACCAGCAGCCAGGGGCCCAACGGTGAAAAACTGTTTTTT.

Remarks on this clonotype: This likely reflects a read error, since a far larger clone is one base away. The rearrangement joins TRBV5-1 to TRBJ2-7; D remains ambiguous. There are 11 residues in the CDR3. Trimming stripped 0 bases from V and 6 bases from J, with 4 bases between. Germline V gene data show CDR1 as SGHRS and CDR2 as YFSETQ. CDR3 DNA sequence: TGCGCCAGCAGCTTGGATGGCGAGCAGTACTTC. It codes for CASSLDGEQYF. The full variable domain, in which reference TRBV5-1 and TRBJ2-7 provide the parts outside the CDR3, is KAGVTQTPRYLIKTRGQQVTLSCSPISGHRSVSWYQQTPGQGLQFLFEYFSETQRNKGNFPGRFSGRQFSNSRSEMNVSTLELGDSALYLCASSLDGEQYFGPGTRLTVT.

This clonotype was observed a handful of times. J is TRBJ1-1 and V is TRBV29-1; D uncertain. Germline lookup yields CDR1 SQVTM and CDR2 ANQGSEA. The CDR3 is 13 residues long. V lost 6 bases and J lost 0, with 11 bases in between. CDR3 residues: CSVYSDLNTEAFF. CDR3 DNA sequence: TGCAGCGTGTACAGTGACTTGAACACTGAAGCTTTCTTT.

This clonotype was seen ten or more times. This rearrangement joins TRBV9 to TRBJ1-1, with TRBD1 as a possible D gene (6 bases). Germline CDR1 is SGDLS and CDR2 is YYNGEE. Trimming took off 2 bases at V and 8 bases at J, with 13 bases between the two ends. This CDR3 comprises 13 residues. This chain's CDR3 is CASSVEQGLEAFF. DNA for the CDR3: TGTGCCAGCAGCGTCGAACAGGGACTAGAAGCTTTCTTT.

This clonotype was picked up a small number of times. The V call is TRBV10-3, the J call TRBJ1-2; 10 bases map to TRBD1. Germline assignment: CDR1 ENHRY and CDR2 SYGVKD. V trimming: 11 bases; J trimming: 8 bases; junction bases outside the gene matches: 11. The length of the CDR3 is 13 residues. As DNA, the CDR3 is TGTGCCTCAACTGGGGGGACAGGGGACGGCTACACCTTC. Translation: CASTGGTGDGYTF.

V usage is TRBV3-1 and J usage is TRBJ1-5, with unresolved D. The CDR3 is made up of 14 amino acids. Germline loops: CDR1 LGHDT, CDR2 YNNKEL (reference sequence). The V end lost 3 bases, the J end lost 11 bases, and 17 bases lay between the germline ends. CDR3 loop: CASSQALNSGSQHF. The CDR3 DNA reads TGTGCCAGCAGCCAGGCCCTCAACAGTGGGTCCCAGCATTTT.

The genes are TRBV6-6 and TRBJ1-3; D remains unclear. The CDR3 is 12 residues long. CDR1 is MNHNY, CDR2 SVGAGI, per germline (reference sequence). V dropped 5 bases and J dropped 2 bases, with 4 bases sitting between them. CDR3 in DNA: TGTGCCAGCAGTCCGACTGGAAACACCATATATTTT. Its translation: CASSPTGNTIYF.

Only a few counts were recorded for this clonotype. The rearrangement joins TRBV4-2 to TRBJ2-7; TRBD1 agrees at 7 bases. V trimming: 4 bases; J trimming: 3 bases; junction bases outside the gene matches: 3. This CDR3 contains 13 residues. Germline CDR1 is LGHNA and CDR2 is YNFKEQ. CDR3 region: CASSRGDSYEQYF. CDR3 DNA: TGTGCCAGCAGCCGAGGGGACAGCTACGAGCAGTACTTC.

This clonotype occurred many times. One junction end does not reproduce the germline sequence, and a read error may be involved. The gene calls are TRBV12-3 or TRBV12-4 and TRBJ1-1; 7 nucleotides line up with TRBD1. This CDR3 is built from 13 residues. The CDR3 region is CASSGQETTEAFF. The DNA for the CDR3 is TGTGCCAGCAGTGGACAGGAGACGACTGAGGCTTTCTTT.

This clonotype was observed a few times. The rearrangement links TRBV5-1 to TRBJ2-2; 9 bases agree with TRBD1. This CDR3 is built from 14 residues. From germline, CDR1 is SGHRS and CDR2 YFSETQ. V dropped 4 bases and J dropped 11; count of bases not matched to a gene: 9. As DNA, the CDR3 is TGCGCCAGCAGCATTACAGGGGGCCCAGAAGAGCTGTTTTTT. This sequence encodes CASSITGGPEELFF.